This T cell receptor beta chain was obtained from a study of blood T cell repertoires in COVID-19. On the study more broadly: Sites in the United States, Italy and Spain provided acute and convalescent COVID-19 samples.

Source study methods: Estimation of nucleated cell counts was performed using reference gene primer amplification. Sequencing was performed with immunoSEQ multiplex PCR; in TCRdb, only in-frame clones are kept and a portion is missing. From that table come the V and J calls and clone size; the DNA was used to work out D and trimming. The table has about 280,000 clones, 85% seen once; the top ten hold around 2.3%. V was clipped by 4 bases and J by 0 bases, with 12 bases between them. Germline V gene lookup returns CDR1 MGHRA and CDR2 YSYEKL. This CDR3 is 15 amino acids long. Participants spanned ages about 18 to 100 years and resided in roughly 26 US areas.

This clonotype was obtained from a woman aged 45-65 years who had recovered from COVID-19. This chain connects TRBV4-1 to TRBJ1-2; possible D gene TRBD1, 5 bases. What was sequenced was PBMCs or T cells enriched from blood (not recorded which). The CDR3 here is CASSRHRTTNYGYTF. DNA for the CDR3: TGCGCCAGCAGCCGTCACAGGACAACTAACTATGGCTACACCTTC.